The rows below give T cell receptor beta chains drawn from one sample of a study of T-cell memory formation after mild COVID-19. TCRdb reprocessed the 5' RACE reads via MiXCR and lists one record per CDR3 protein. The sample contains under 600,000 distinct CDR3 sequences, about a fifth of which appear only once. Input material: PBMCs or a T cell subset sorted from them (not recorded which). The receptors originated from an adult woman who had mild COVID-19 (a few samples of this study predate the infection). Cell type and time point are not known. Both conserved end residues are part of each CDR3. A D gene is named only where the DNA matches it firmly. Not every row has a clone size; where given, it reads once, few, many or a size class.

j_call: TRBJ1-1; v_call: TRBV3-1; d_call: -; clone_size: few; cdr3_aa: CASSRPGGLAFF; cdr3_nt: TGTGCCAGCAGCCGACCCGGGGGCCTGGCTTTCTTT
j_call: TRBJ2-7; v_call: TRBV6-2/TRBV6-3; d_call: -; clone_size: few; cdr3_aa: CASSYSDSLNEQYF; cdr3_nt: TGTGCCAGCAGTTACTCGGACAGTCTGAACGAGCAGTACTTC
j_call: TRBJ1-1; v_call: TRBV3-1; d_call: -; clone_size: -; cdr3_aa: CASSQVTAEAFF; cdr3_nt: TGTGCCAGCAGCCAAGTAACAGCTGAAGCTTTCTTT
j_call: TRBJ2-1; v_call: TRBV24-1; d_call: -; clone_size: -; cdr3_aa: CATSEFESYNEQFF; cdr3_nt: TGTGCCACCAGTGAATTCGAATCCTACAATGAGCAGTTCTTC
j_call: TRBJ2-7; v_call: TRBV20-1; d_call: -; clone_size: -; cdr3_aa: CSARGALDYEQYF; cdr3_nt: TGCAGTGCTAGGGGGGCCCTGGACTACGAGCAGTACTTC
j_call: TRBJ1-5; v_call: TRBV3-1; d_call: -; clone_size: few; cdr3_aa: CASSQGSVEQPQHF; cdr3_nt: TGTGCCAGCAGCCAAGGGTCAGTTGAACAGCCCCAGCATTTT
j_call: TRBJ2-7; v_call: TRBV12-3/TRBV12-4; d_call: -; clone_size: -; cdr3_aa: CASSVTTVVEQYF; cdr3_nt: TGTGCCAGCAGTGTAACGACAGTCGTCGAGCAGTACTTC
j_call: TRBJ2-1; v_call: TRBV20-1; d_call: TRBD2; clone_size: -; cdr3_aa: CSARDEWTSGYNEQFF; cdr3_nt: TGCAGTGCTAGAGATGAGTGGACTAGCGGGTACAATGAGCAGTTCTTC
j_call: TRBJ1-2; v_call: TRBV10-3; d_call: TRBD1; clone_size: few; cdr3_aa: CAISDPRQGLIYGYTF; cdr3_nt: TGTGCCATCAGTGACCCAAGACAGGGACTGATCTATGGCTACACCTTC
j_call: TRBJ1-5; v_call: TRBV3-1; d_call: -; clone_size: few; cdr3_aa: CASSQGPNGQPQHF; cdr3_nt: TGTGCCAGCAGCCAAGGACCTAATGGACAGCCCCAGCATTTT
j_call: TRBJ2-1; v_call: TRBV7-3; d_call: -; clone_size: -; cdr3_aa: CASSFLFNEQFF; cdr3_nt: TGTGCCAGCAGCTTTCTTTTCAATGAGCAGTTCTTC
j_call: TRBJ1-1; v_call: TRBV20-1; d_call: -; clone_size: -; cdr3_aa: CSARDGASLQAFF; cdr3_nt: TGCAGTGCTAGAGACGGGGCCAGCTTACAAGCTTTCTTT
j_call: TRBJ2-1; v_call: TRBV7-2; d_call: -; clone_size: few; cdr3_aa: CASSLEDSYNEQFF; cdr3_nt: TGTGCCAGCAGCTTAGAGGACAGCTACAATGAGCAGTTCTTC
j_call: TRBJ2-3; v_call: TRBV5-1; d_call: -; clone_size: -; cdr3_aa: CASSLRALPGGGTDTQYF; cdr3_nt: TGCGCCAGCAGCTTGCGGGCTCTACCCGGGGGAGGCACAGATACGCAGTATTTT
j_call: TRBJ1-2; v_call: TRBV18; d_call: -; clone_size: -; cdr3_aa: CASSPLPGIDYGYTF; cdr3_nt: TGTGCCAGCTCACCCCTGCCAGGGATTGACTATGGCTACACCTTC
j_call: TRBJ1-1; v_call: TRBV10-3; d_call: -; clone_size: few; cdr3_aa: CAIGRVKTEAFF; cdr3_nt: TGTGCCATCGGTAGGGTGAAGACTGAAGCTTTCTTT
j_call: TRBJ2-7; v_call: TRBV5-1; d_call: -; clone_size: -; cdr3_aa: CASSLDRVVSYEQYF; cdr3_nt: TGCGCCAGCAGCTTGGATAGGGTCGTCTCCTACGAGCAGTACTTC
j_call: TRBJ1-2; v_call: TRBV20-1; d_call: -; clone_size: few; cdr3_aa: CSARVPGQLNYGYTF; cdr3_nt: TGCAGTGCTAGGGTACCTGGACAGCTGAACTATGGCTACACCTTC
j_call: TRBJ2-5; v_call: TRBV27; d_call: TRBD2; clone_size: once; cdr3_aa: CASSFLAGGPEETQYF; cdr3_nt: TGTGCCAGCAGTTTTTTAGCGGGAGGGCCCGAGGAGACCCAGTACTTC
j_call: TRBJ1-2; v_call: TRBV7-8; d_call: -; clone_size: few; cdr3_aa: CASSSPQDYNGYTF; cdr3_nt: TGTGCCAGCAGCTCACCCCAGGACTATAATGGCTACACCTTC
j_call: TRBJ2-3; v_call: TRBV20-1; d_call: TRBD2; clone_size: few; cdr3_aa: CSATQAGGGGRDTQYF; cdr3_nt: TGCAGTGCTACGCAAGCGGGGGGCGGGGGAAGAGATACGCAGTATTTT
j_call: TRBJ1-1; v_call: TRBV9; d_call: -; clone_size: few; cdr3_aa: CASSVGGVGTEAFF; cdr3_nt: TGTGCCAGCAGCGTAGGCGGGGTGGGCACTGAAGCTTTCTTT
j_call: TRBJ2-7; v_call: TRBV7-9; d_call: -; clone_size: few; cdr3_aa: CASSFALSYEQYF; cdr3_nt: TGTGCCAGCAGCTTCGCTCTCAGCTACGAGCAGTACTTC
j_call: TRBJ2-3; v_call: TRBV27; d_call: -; clone_size: -; cdr3_aa: CASSSEGVGTDTQYF; cdr3_nt: TGTGCCAGCAGCTCAGAGGGGGTAGGCACAGATACGCAGTATTTT
j_call: TRBJ2-1; v_call: TRBV6-5; d_call: TRBD2; clone_size: few; cdr3_aa: CASSRLAGGRDEQFF; cdr3_nt: TGTGCCAGCAGCCGACTAGCGGGGGGACGGGATGAGCAGTTCTTC
j_call: TRBJ1-1; v_call: TRBV7-8; d_call: TRBD1; clone_size: few; cdr3_aa: CASSVSGTGTEAFF; cdr3_nt: TGTGCCAGCAGCGTCTCCGGGACAGGGACTGAAGCTTTCTTT
j_call: TRBJ1-2; v_call: TRBV11-2; d_call: -; clone_size: few; cdr3_aa: CASSSRDIGGGGYTF; cdr3_nt: TGTGCCAGCAGCTCCAGGGACATCGGAGGAGGGGGCTACACCTTC
j_call: TRBJ2-1; v_call: TRBV11-2; d_call: -; clone_size: -; cdr3_aa: CASSLGYRDMELVF; cdr3_nt: TGTGCCAGCAGCTTAGGCTACCGGGACATGGAATTGGTCTTC
j_call: TRBJ2-5; v_call: TRBV7-2; d_call: TRBD2; clone_size: few; cdr3_aa: CASSRSLTSGRALETQYF; cdr3_nt: TGTGCCAGCAGCCGGTCGCTGACTAGCGGGAGGGCCCTAGAGACCCAGTACTTC
j_call: TRBJ2-3; v_call: TRBV7-9; d_call: TRBD1; clone_size: -; cdr3_aa: CASSLGQPLGTDTQYF; cdr3_nt: TGTGCCAGCAGCCTGGGACAGCCACTCGGCACAGATACGCAGTATTTT
j_call: TRBJ1-1; v_call: TRBV7-6; d_call: TRBD1; clone_size: -; cdr3_aa: CASSLGRDSNTEAFF; cdr3_nt: TGTGCCAGCAGCTTAGGTAGGGACAGTAACACTGAAGCTTTCTTT
j_call: TRBJ2-1; v_call: TRBV12-3/TRBV12-4; d_call: -; clone_size: many; cdr3_aa: CASSLNEQFF; cdr3_nt: TGTGCCAGCAGCTTGAATGAGCAGTTCTTC
j_call: TRBJ2-2; v_call: TRBV5-1; d_call: TRBD2; clone_size: -; cdr3_aa: CASRSGLGNTGELFF; cdr3_nt: TGCGCCAGCAGGAGCGGACTAGGGAACACCGGGGAGCTGTTTTTT
j_call: TRBJ1-5; v_call: TRBV19; d_call: TRBD1; clone_size: few; cdr3_aa: CASSRQGDSNQPQHF; cdr3_nt: TGTGCCAGTAGCCGACAGGGGGATAGCAATCAGCCCCAGCATTTT
j_call: TRBJ2-7; v_call: TRBV2; d_call: -; clone_size: -; cdr3_aa: CAGLRSAYSYEQYF; cdr3_nt: TGTGCCGGACTACGGAGCGCCTATTCCTACGAGCAGTACTTC
j_call: TRBJ2-1; v_call: TRBV5-5; d_call: TRBD1; clone_size: -; cdr3_aa: CASSQAGTGLINEQFF; cdr3_nt: TGTGCCAGCAGCCAGGCCGGGACAGGGTTGATCAATGAGCAGTTCTTC
j_call: TRBJ2-5; v_call: TRBV4-1; d_call: -; clone_size: few; cdr3_aa: CASSQRDTSETQYF; cdr3_nt: TGCGCCAGCAGCCAACGGGACACTTCGGAGACCCAGTACTTC
j_call: TRBJ1-3; v_call: TRBV7-2; d_call: -; clone_size: -; cdr3_aa: CASRTAGNTIYF; cdr3_nt: TGTGCCAGCAGGACAGCTGGAAACACCATATATTTT
j_call: TRBJ2-7; v_call: TRBV21-1; d_call: -; clone_size: -; cdr3_aa: CASSKKMVREVGEQYF; cdr3_nt: TGTGCCAGCAGCAAAAAGATGGTGCGGGAGGTTGGCGAGCAGTACTTC
j_call: TRBJ1-1; v_call: TRBV30; d_call: -; clone_size: -; cdr3_aa: CAWMGGRSEAFF; cdr3_nt: TGTGCCTGGATGGGCGGCAGGAGCGAAGCTTTCTTT
j_call: TRBJ2-7; v_call: TRBV7-8; d_call: -; clone_size: few; cdr3_aa: CASSLGSQRPSYEQYF; cdr3_nt: TGTGCCAGCAGCTTAGGGTCCCAGCGTCCCTCCTACGAGCAGTACTTC
j_call: TRBJ2-1; v_call: TRBV11-3; d_call: -; clone_size: few; cdr3_aa: CASSLEGGRFSYNEQFF; cdr3_nt: TGTGCCAGCAGCTTAGAAGGGGGGCGGTTCTCCTACAATGAGCAGTTCTTC
j_call: TRBJ2-7; v_call: TRBV7-9; d_call: TRBD1; clone_size: few; cdr3_aa: CASSAGQASYEQYF; cdr3_nt: TGTGCCAGCAGCGCGGGACAGGCTTCCTACGAGCAGTACTTC
j_call: TRBJ2-5; v_call: TRBV20-1; d_call: -; clone_size: -; cdr3_aa: CSGDGMTGQETQYF; cdr3_nt: TGCAGTGGGGATGGGATGACAGGACAAGAGACCCAGTACTTC
j_call: TRBJ2-7; v_call: TRBV4-3; d_call: -; clone_size: few; cdr3_aa: CASSQDRANPRDEQYF; cdr3_nt: TGCGCCAGCAGCCAAGATAGGGCTAACCCCCGGGACGAGCAGTACTTC
j_call: TRBJ2-2; v_call: TRBV5-1; d_call: -; clone_size: few; cdr3_aa: CASSIGLGQYGELFF; cdr3_nt: TGCGCCAGCAGCATAGGACTCGGGCAGTACGGGGAGCTGTTTTTT
j_call: TRBJ1-2; v_call: TRBV19; d_call: TRBD1; clone_size: -; cdr3_aa: CASSIIDRVDGYTF; cdr3_nt: TGTGCCAGTAGTATTATCGACAGGGTTGATGGCTACACCTTC
j_call: TRBJ2-5; v_call: TRBV19; d_call: -; clone_size: -; cdr3_aa: CASSPEGQETQYF; cdr3_nt: TGTGCCAGTAGCCCGGAGGGACAAGAGACCCAGTACTTC
j_call: TRBJ2-3; v_call: TRBV5-5; d_call: TRBD1; clone_size: few; cdr3_aa: CASSTGGAASTDTQYF; cdr3_nt: TGTGCCAGCAGCACAGGGGGCGCAGCTAGCACAGATACGCAGTATTTT
j_call: TRBJ2-1; v_call: TRBV20-1; d_call: TRBD2; clone_size: -; cdr3_aa: CSAPQTSGSVNEQFF; cdr3_nt: TGCAGTGCCCCCCAGACTAGCGGGAGTGTAAATGAGCAGTTCTTC
j_call: TRBJ1-5; v_call: TRBV6-6; d_call: TRBD1; clone_size: -; cdr3_aa: CASGTGYDQPQHF; cdr3_nt: TGTGCCAGCGGGACAGGTTATGATCAGCCCCAGCATTTT
j_call: TRBJ1-2; v_call: TRBV6-6; d_call: TRBD1; clone_size: -; cdr3_aa: CASSRPSDRAPRTNYGYTF; cdr3_nt: TGTGCCAGCAGTCGGCCCTCGGACAGGGCCCCCCGTACTAACTATGGCTACACCTTC
j_call: TRBJ1-4; v_call: TRBV4-1; d_call: TRBD1; clone_size: few; cdr3_aa: CASSQDGRTGGSEKLFF; cdr3_nt: TGCGCCAGCAGCCAAGACGGAAGGACAGGAGGGAGTGAAAAACTGTTTTTT
j_call: TRBJ2-7; v_call: TRBV7-4; d_call: TRBD1; clone_size: few; cdr3_aa: CASRTDRDLDYEQYF; cdr3_nt: TGTGCCAGCAGAACCGACAGGGACCTTGACTACGAGCAGTACTTC
j_call: TRBJ2-1; v_call: TRBV7-3; d_call: TRBD1; clone_size: few; cdr3_aa: CASSPGTGDNNEQFF; cdr3_nt: TGTGCCAGCAGCCCCGGGACAGGGGACAACAATGAGCAGTTCTTC
j_call: TRBJ2-3; v_call: TRBV6-1; d_call: -; clone_size: -; cdr3_aa: CATAGVGSTDTQYF; cdr3_nt: TGTGCCACAGCAGGGGTAGGGAGCACAGATACGCAGTATTTT
j_call: TRBJ2-2; v_call: TRBV19; d_call: -; clone_size: -; cdr3_aa: CASSMSGELFF; cdr3_nt: TGTGCCAGTAGTATGTCCGGGGAGCTGTTTTTT